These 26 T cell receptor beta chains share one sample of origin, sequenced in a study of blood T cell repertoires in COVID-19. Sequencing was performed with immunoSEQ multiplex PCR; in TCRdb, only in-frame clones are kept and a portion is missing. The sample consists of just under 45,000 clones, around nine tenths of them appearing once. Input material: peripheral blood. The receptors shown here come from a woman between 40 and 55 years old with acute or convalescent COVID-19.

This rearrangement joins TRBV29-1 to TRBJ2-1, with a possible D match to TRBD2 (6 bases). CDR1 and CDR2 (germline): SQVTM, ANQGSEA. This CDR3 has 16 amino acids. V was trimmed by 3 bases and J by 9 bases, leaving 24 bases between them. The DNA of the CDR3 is TGCAGCGTTGAGTCCGCCGACCGGGGGAGCGGAGGTGAGCAGTTCTTC. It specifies CSVESADRGSGGEQFF.

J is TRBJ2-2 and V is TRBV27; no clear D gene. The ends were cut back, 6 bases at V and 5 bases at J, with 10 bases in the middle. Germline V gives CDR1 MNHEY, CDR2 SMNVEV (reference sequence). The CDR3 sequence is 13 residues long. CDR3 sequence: CASSVSLTGELFF. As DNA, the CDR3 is TGTGCCAGCAGCGTTAGCTTAACCGGGGAGCTGTTTTTT.

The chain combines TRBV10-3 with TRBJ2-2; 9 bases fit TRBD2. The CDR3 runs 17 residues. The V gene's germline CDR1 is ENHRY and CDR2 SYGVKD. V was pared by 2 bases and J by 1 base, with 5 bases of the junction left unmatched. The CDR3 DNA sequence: TGTGCCATCAGTGAGACGATAGCGGGGGTGAACACCGGGGAGCTGTTTTTT. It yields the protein CAISETIAGVNTGELFF.

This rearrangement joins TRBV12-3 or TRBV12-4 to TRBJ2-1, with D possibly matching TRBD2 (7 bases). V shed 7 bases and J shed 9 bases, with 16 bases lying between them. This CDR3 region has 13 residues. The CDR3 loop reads CASNPRGAGEQFF. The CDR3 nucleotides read TGTGCCAGCAACCCCCGGGGGGCCGGTGAGCAGTTCTTC.

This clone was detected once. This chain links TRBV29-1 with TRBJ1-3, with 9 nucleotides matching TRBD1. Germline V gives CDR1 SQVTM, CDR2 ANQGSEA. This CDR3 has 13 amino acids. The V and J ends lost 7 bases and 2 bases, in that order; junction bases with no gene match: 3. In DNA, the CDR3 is TGCAGCGCAACAGGGGGCCCTGGAAACACCATATATTTT. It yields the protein CSATGGPGNTIYF.

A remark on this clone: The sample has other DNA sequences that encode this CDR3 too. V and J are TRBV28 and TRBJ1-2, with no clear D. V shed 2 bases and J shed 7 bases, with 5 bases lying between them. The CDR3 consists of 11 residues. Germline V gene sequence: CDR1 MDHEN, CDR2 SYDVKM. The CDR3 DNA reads TGTGCCAGCAGTTTACGGGGTGGCTACACCTTC. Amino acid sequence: CASSLRGGYTF.

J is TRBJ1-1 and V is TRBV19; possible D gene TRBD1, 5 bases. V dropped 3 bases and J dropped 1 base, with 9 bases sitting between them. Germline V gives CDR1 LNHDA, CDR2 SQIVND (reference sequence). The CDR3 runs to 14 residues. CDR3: CASSILGGNTEAFF. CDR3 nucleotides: TGTGCCAGTAGTATCTTGGGGGGGAACACTGAAGCTTTCTTT.

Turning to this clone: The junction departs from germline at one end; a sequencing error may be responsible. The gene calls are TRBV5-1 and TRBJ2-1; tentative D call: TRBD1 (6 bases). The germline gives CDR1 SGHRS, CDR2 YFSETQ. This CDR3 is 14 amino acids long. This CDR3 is CASTLSGVGNEQFF. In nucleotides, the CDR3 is TGCGCCAGCACCTTGTCAGGGGTCGGGAATGAGCAGTTCTTC.

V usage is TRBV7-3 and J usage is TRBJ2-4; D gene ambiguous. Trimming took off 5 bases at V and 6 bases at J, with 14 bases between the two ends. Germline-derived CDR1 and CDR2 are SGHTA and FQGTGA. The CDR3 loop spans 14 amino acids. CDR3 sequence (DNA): TGTGCCAGCAGCATGACATCTTACACAAACATTCAGTACTTC. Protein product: CASSMTSYTNIQYF.

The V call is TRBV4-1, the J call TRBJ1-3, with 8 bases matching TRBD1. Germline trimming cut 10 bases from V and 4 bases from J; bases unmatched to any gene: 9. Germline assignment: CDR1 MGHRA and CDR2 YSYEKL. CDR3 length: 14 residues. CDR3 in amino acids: CATIQGAVGNTIYF. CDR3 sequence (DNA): TGCGCCACTATTCAGGGGGCGGTGGGAAACACCATATATTTT.

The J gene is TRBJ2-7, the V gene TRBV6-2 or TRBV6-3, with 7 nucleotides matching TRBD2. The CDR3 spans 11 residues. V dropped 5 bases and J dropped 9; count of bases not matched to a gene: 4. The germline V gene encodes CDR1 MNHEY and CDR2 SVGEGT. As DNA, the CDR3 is TGTGCCAGCAGTAGCGGGAAGGCGCAGTACTTC. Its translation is CASSSGKAQYF.

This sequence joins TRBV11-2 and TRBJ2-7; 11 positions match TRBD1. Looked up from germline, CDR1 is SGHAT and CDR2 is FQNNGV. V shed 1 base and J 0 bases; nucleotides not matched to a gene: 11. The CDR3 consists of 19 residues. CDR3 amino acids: CASSLGVSGTGGYSYEQYF. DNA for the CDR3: TGTGCCAGCAGCTTAGGGGTCAGTGGGACAGGGGGTTACTCCTACGAGCAGTACTTC. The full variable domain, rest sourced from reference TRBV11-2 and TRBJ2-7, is EAGVAQSPRYKIIEKRQSVAFWCNPISGHATLYWYQQILGQGPKLLIQFQNNGVVDDSQLPKDRFSAERLKGVDSTLKIQPAKLEDSAVYLCASSLGVSGTGGYSYEQYFGPGTRLTVT.

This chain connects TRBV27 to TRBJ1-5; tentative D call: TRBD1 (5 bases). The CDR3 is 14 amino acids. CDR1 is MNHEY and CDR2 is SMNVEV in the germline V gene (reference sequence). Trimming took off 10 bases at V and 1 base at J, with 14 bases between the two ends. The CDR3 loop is CATREGMSNQPQHF. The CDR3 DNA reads TGTGCCACCCGGGAGGGGATGAGCAATCAGCCCCAGCATTTT.

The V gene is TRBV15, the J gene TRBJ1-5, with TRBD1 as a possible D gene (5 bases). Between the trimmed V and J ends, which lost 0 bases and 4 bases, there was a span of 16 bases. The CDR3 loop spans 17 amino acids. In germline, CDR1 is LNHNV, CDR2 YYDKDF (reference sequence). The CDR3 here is CATSREGRVFGNQPQHF. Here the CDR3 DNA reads TGTGCCACCAGCAGAGAAGGCAGGGTTTTCGGTAATCAGCCCCAGCATTTT.

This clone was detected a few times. CDR3 nucleotide sequence: TGTGCCAGCAGCCAAGAATCGGGGTACAATGAGCAGTTCTTC. It is translated as CASSQESGYNEQFF. The rearrangement links TRBV3-1 (or the pseudogene TRBV3-2) to TRBJ2-1; D possibly corresponds to TRBD2 (5 bases). The CDR3 loop spans 14 amino acids. Per germline, CDR1 LGHDT and CDR2 YNNKEL (reference sequence). Trimming stripped 0 bases from V and 4 bases from J, with 7 bases between.

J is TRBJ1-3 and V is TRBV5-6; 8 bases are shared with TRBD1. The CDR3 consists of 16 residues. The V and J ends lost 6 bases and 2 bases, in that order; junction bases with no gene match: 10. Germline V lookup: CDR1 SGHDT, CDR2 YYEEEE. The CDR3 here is CASTERQGFTGNTIYF. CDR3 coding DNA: TGTGCCAGCACCGAGAGACAGGGGTTTACTGGAAACACCATATATTTT.

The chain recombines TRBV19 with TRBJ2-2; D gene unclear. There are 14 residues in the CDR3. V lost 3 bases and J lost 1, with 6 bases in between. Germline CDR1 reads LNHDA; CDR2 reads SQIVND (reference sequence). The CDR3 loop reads CASSIELNTGELFF. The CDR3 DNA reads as TGTGCCAGTAGTATCGAACTGAACACCGGGGAGCTGTTTTTT.

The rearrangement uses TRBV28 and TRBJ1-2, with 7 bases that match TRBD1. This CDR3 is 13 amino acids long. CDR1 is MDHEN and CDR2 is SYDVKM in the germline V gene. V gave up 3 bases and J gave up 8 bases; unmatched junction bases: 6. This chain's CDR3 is CASSLEGAPGYTF. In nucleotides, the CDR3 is TGTGCCAGCAGTTTGGAGGGGGCGCCCGGCTACACCTTC.

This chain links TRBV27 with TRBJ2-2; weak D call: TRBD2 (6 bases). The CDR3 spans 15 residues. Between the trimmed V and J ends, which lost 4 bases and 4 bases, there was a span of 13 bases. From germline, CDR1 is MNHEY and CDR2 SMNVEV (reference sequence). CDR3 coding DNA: TGTGCCAGCAGTTCTCCGGGAGCCGGCACCGGGGAGCTGTTTTTT. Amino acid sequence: CASSSPGAGTGELFF.

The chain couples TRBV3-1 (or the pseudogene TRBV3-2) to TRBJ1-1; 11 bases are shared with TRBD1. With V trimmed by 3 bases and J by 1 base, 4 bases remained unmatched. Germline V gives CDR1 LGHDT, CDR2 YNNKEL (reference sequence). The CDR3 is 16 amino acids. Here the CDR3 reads CASSQLGTGGNTEAFF. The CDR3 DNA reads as TGTGCCAGCAGCCAGCTTGGGACAGGGGGGAACACTGAAGCTTTCTTT.

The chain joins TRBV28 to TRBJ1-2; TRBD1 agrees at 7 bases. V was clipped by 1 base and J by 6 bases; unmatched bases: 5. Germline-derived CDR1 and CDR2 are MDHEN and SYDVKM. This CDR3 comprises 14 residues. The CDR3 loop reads CASSLLAGGHGYTF. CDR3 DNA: TGTGCCAGCAGTTTATTGGCAGGGGGTCATGGCTACACCTTC.

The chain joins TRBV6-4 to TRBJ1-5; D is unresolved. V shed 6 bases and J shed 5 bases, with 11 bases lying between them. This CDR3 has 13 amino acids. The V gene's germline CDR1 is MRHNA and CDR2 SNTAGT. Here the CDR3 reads CASSLFEDQPQHF. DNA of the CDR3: TGTGCCAGCAGCCTCTTCGAGGATCAGCCCCAGCATTTT.

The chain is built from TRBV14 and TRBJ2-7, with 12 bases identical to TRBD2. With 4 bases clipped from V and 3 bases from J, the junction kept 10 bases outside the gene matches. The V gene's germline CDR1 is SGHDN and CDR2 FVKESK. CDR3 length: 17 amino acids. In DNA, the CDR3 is TGTGCCAGCAGCCGCTACACTAGCGGGGGGCTCCTCTACGAGCAGTACTTC. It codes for CASSRYTSGGLLYEQYF.

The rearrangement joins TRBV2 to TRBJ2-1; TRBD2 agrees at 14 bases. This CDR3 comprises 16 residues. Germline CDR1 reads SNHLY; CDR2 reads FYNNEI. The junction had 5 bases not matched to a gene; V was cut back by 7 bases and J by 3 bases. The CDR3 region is CASKPGTSGGYNEQFF. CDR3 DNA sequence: TGTGCCAGCAAGCCCGGGACTAGCGGGGGCTACAATGAGCAGTTCTTC.

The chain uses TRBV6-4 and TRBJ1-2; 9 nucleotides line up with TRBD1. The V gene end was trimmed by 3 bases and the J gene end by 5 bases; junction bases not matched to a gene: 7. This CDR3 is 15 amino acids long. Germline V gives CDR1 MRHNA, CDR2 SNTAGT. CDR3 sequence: CASSEVGTGKYGYTF. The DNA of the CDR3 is TGTGCCAGCAGTGAAGTCGGGACAGGGAAATATGGCTACACCTTC.

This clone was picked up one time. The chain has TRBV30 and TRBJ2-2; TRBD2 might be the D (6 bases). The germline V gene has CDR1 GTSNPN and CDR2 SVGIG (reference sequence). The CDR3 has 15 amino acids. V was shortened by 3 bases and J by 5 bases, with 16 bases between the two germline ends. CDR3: CAWSGRGIGTGELFF. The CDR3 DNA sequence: TGTGCCTGGAGCGGACGGGGGATTGGGACCGGGGAGCTGTTTTTT.